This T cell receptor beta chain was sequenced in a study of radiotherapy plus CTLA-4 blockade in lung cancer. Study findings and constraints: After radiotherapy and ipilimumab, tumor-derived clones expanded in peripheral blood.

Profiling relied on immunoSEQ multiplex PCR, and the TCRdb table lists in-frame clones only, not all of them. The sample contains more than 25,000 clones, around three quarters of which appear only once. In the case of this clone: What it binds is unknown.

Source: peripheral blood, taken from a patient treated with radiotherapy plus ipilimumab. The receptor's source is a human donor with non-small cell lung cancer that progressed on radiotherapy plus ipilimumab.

Here the CDR3 DNA reads TGTGCCAGCAGCCAGGGACTAGCGGGAGGCACAGATACGCAGTATTTT. Its translation: CASSQGLAGGTDTQYF. The chain employs TRBV7-9 and TRBJ2-3, with 14 bases aligning to TRBD2. CDR1 and CDR2 from the germline V gene are SEHNR and FQNEAQ (reference sequence). This CDR3 is built from 16 residues. V was pared by 5 bases and J by 1 base, with 2 bases of the junction left unmatched.